Here is one TCR beta chain with its context. Deletions cut 4 bases from V and 6 bases from J, with 7 bases between. This CDR3 is 11 amino acids long. Assay: immunoSEQ multiplex PCR; the TCRdb copy retains only in-frame clones and omits some. Among hundreds of thousands of clones, around 89% were seen once, and the ten largest hold around 1.1%. This specimen belongs to a study of blood T cell repertoires in COVID-19. Residents of about two dozen US areas, aged roughly 18 to 95 years, made up the participants. The sequence derives from a young man who had recovered from COVID-19. Sequenced sample: PBMCs or T cells enriched from blood (not recorded which). This chain links TRBV23-1 with TRBJ2-7; D possibly corresponds to TRBD2 (5 bases). TRBV23-1 is assigned to the ORF class and has an uncertain function. CDR3 DNA: TGCGCCAGCAGTCGAGGGCCCGAGCAGTACTTC. This gives the protein CASSRGPEQYF.